One sample yielded the 30 T cell receptor beta chains listed below, sequenced in a study of T cells expressing NK-cell markers. TCRdb reanalyzed the 5' RACE reads and collapses them to one entry per CDR3 protein, without DNA. The sample data list 350,000 to 500,000 distinct CDR3 sequences. Material for sequencing was blood T cells: a sorted CD56 or NKG2C T cell subset, CD4+ or CD8+ T cells, or bulk PBMC T cells (not recorded which). The origin of the receptors is a woman between 18 and 75 years old in good health.

The chain carries TRBV20-1 and TRBJ2-1. There are 14 residues in the CDR3. In germline, CDR1 is DFQATT, CDR2 SNEGSKA (reference sequence). The CDR3 loop is CSAKTGGSYNEQFF.

The rearrangement links TRBV5-1 to TRBJ2-5; TCRdb indicates TRBD2, and absent DNA this call remains unverified. The CDR3 totals 15 residues. CDR1 is SGHRS, CDR2 YFSETQ, per germline. The CDR3 loop reads CASSLTSGSGETQYF.

CDR3 protein: CATADREHTEAFF. The J gene is TRBJ1-1, the V gene TRBV19; TCRdb lists TRBD1, though no DNA is available to test this call. The CDR3 is made up of 13 amino acids. From germline, CDR1 is LNHDA and CDR2 SQIVND (reference sequence).

The gene calls are TRBV20-1 and TRBJ2-7; the D gene TCRdb calls, TRBD1, cannot be checked with no DNA. From germline, CDR1 is DFQATT and CDR2 SNEGSKA (reference sequence). The CDR3 is 13 residues long. CDR3 region: CSAGRTGANEQYF.

The chain employs TRBV12-3 or TRBV12-4 and TRBJ1-2. This CDR3 has 14 residues. The CDR3 region is CASSGQRSRYGYTF.

This chain uses TRBV18 with TRBJ1-5; as DNA is missing, the TRBD1 call by TCRdb cannot be tested. The CDR3 is 16 amino acids. CDR1 is KGHSH, CDR2 LQKENI, per germline. The CDR3 region is CASSPSTGVLNQPQHF.

J is TRBJ2-1 and V is TRBV4-2; checking the TCRdb D call of TRBD1 is not possible without DNA. The CDR3 sequence is 15 residues long. CDR1 LGHNA and CDR2 YNFKEQ come from the germline V gene. The CDR3 here is CASSQPGQGLNEQFF.

This chain joins TRBV18 and TRBJ2-1; TCRdb designates TRBD2, a call that cannot be tested without DNA. Germline V gives CDR1 KGHSH, CDR2 LQKENI. This CDR3 is built from 13 residues. The CDR3: CASSRRVEGEQFF.

This rearrangement joins TRBV4-2 to TRBJ2-7; the TCRdb D gene call, TRBD2, has no DNA to confirm it. Germline assignment: CDR1 LGHNA and CDR2 YNFKEQ. The CDR3 loop spans 14 amino acids. Here the CDR3 reads CASSQDSSGDEQYF.

V gene TRBV20-1 combines with J gene TRBJ2-4; TCRdb selects TRBD2, and the lack of DNA leaves this call unchecked. The V gene's germline CDR1 is DFQATT and CDR2 SNEGSKA (reference sequence). The CDR3 contains 13 residues. This CDR3 is CSTPPSGSSIQYF.

The chain's CDR3 is CSARPYRANTEAFF. V gene TRBV20-1 combines with J gene TRBJ1-1; TCRdb reports TRBD1, a call that lacks DNA to check it against. Germline V gene lookup returns CDR1 DFQATT and CDR2 SNEGSKA (reference sequence). This CDR3 contains 14 residues.

The rearrangement joins TRBV30 to TRBJ1-4; TCRdb reports TRBD1, a call that lacks DNA to check it against. This CDR3 contains 14 residues. From germline, CDR1 is GTSNPN and CDR2 SVGIG (reference sequence). The CDR3 protein is CAWSAGTLGEKLFF.

This rearrangement joins TRBV6-2 or TRBV6-3 to TRBJ1-5; TCRdb picks TRBD1, but there is no DNA to check that call. CDR1 is MNHEY and CDR2 is SVGEGT in the germline V gene. The CDR3 contains 15 residues. This CDR3 is CASRGRGTAQLPQHF.

The gene calls are TRBV10-3 and TRBJ1-5; TCRdb indicates TRBD1, and absent DNA this call remains unverified. Germline V gene lookup returns CDR1 ENHRY and CDR2 SYGVKD. This CDR3 is built from 14 residues. The CDR3 protein is CAISTGGHGQPQHF.

The chain has TRBV6-1 and TRBJ2-1; checking the TCRdb D call of TRBD2 is not possible without DNA. Germline CDR1 reads MNHNS; CDR2 reads SASEGT. The CDR3 runs to 14 residues. CDR3 region: CASSRTGPWNEQFF.

The chain is built from TRBV5-1 and TRBJ2-3; the TRBD1 assignment by TCRdb is unverifiable without DNA. The CDR3 is 13 residues long. Germline CDR1 reads SGHRS; CDR2 reads YFSETQ. CDR3 region: CASETGGTDTQYF.

V and J are TRBV3-1 and TRBJ2-5; TCRdb names TRBD1, which stays unverified in the absence of DNA. Looked up from germline, CDR1 is LGHDT and CDR2 is YNNKEL (reference sequence). This CDR3 contains 15 residues. The CDR3 reads CASSPRTGSQETQYF.

This chain connects TRBV6-2 or TRBV6-3 to TRBJ2-1; TCRdb lists TRBD2, though no DNA is available to test this call. CDR1 and CDR2 from the germline V gene are MNHEY and SVGEGT. This CDR3 region has 18 residues. The CDR3 sequence: CASSLPSGRSAFYNEQFF.

The V and J genes are TRBV29-1 and TRBJ1-2; the TRBD1 assignment by TCRdb is unverifiable without DNA. Germline-derived CDR1 and CDR2 are SQVTM and ANQGSEA. The length of the CDR3 is 11 residues. The CDR3: CSVLATLGYTF.

The chain's CDR3 is CASSLWAGGRYNEQFF. The rearrangement links TRBV7-9 to TRBJ2-1; lacking DNA, the TRBD2 call made by TCRdb goes unchecked. The CDR3 runs to 16 residues. From germline, CDR1 is SEHNR and CDR2 FQNEAQ (reference sequence).

The chain joins TRBV5-1 to TRBJ1-1. Germline V gene lookup returns CDR1 SGHRS and CDR2 YFSETQ. This CDR3 has 17 amino acids. CDR3: CASSPKEDRKGWTEAFF.

The gene calls are TRBV7-9 and TRBJ1-4; TCRdb gives TRBD1 as the D gene, but with no DNA this cannot be confirmed. Germline V gene lookup returns CDR1 SEHNR and CDR2 FQNEAQ (reference sequence). The CDR3 runs 17 residues. CDR3 loop: CASSHRDKAATNEKLFF.

The rearrangement joins TRBV6-5 to TRBJ2-3; there is no DNA to check the TCRdb D call of TRBD1. There are 16 residues in the CDR3. Germline CDR1 MNHEY, CDR2 SVGAGI. The CDR3 is CASSYASGQGLDTQYF.

The chain employs TRBV12-3 or TRBV12-4 and TRBJ2-7; TCRdb indicates TRBD1, and absent DNA this call remains unverified. The length of the CDR3 is 12 residues. The CDR3: CASSTQGWGQYF.

The genes are TRBV15 and TRBJ2-3; TCRdb indicates TRBD1, and absent DNA this call remains unverified. Germline CDR1 LNHNV, CDR2 YYDKDF (reference sequence). This CDR3 is 16 amino acids long. This chain's CDR3 is CATSKVPGDLRDTQYF.

The chain uses TRBV27 and TRBJ1-6; TCRdb's D call of TRBD1 is untestable without DNA. Germline V gives CDR1 MNHEY, CDR2 SMNVEV (reference sequence). The CDR3 sequence is 15 residues long. Here the CDR3 reads CASSPRDSYNSPLHF.

The chain uses TRBV12-3 or TRBV12-4 and TRBJ1-3; as DNA is missing, the TRBD1 call by TCRdb cannot be tested. This CDR3 region has 15 residues. This CDR3 reads CASSLGGGPGNTIYF.

The chain carries TRBV27 and TRBJ2-3; TCRdb indicates TRBD2, and absent DNA this call remains unverified. The CDR3 has 17 residues. CDR1 is MNHEY and CDR2 is SMNVEV in the germline V gene (reference sequence). The CDR3 region is CASSKMTSGGLTDTQYF.

The V call is TRBV20-1, the J call TRBJ2-3. This CDR3 has 15 residues. Germline-derived CDR1 and CDR2 are DFQATT and SNEGSKA (reference sequence). This CDR3 reads CSASMQDGSTDTQYF.

The chain couples TRBV24-1 to TRBJ1-1; TCRdb's D gene call, TRBD1, goes unchecked for lack of DNA. In germline, CDR1 is KGHDR, CDR2 SFDVKD. This CDR3 region has 12 residues. The CDR3 loop reads CATSAGYTEAFF.